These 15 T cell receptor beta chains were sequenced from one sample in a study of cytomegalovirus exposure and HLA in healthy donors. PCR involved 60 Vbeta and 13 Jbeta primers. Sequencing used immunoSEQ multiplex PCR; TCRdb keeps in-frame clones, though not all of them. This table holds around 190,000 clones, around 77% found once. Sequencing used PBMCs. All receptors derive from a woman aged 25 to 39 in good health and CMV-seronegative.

The CDR3 here is CASSLDSFVSYEQYF. The CDR3 DNA follows: TGTGCCAGCAGTCTGGACAGTTTTGTTTCCTACGAGCAGTACTTC. The chain joins TRBV6-1 to TRBJ2-7, with a weak D call TRBD1 (6 bases). The CDR3 totals 15 residues. Trimming removed 5 bases at V and 1 base at J, with 15 bases between. CDR1 is MNHNS and CDR2 is SASEGT in the germline V gene.

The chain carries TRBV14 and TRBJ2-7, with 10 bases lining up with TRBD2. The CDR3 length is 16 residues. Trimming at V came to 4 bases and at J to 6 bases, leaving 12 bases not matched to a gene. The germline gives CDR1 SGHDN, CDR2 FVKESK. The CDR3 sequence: CASSLESGGGLSEQYF. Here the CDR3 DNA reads TGTGCCAGCAGCCTAGAGAGCGGGGGGGGATTGTCCGAGCAGTACTTC.

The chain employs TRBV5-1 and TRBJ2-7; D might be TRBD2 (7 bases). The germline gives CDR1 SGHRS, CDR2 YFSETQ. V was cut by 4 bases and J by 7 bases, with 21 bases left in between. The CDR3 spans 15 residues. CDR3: CASSQGPSGEGEQYF. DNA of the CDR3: TGCGCCAGCAGCCAGGGGCCTAGCGGAGAGGGGGAGCAGTACTTC.

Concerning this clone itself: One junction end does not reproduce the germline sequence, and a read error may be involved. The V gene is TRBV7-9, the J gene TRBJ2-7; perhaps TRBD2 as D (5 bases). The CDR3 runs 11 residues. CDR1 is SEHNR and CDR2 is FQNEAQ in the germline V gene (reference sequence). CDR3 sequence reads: CSSGGPYEQYF. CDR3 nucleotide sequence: TGTTCCAGCGGCGGGCCCTACGAGCAGTACTTC.

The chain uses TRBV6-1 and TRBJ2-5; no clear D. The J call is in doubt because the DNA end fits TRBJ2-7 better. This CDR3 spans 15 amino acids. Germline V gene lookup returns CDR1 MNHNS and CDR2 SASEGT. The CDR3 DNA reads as TGTGCCAGCAGTGAAATCCGTTACTATGCCTACGAGCAGTACTTC. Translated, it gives CASSEIRYYAYEQYF.

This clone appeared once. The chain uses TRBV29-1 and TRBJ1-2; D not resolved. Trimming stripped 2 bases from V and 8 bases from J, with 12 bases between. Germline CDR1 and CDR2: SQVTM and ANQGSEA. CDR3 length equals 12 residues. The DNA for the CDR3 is TGCAGCGTTGAATATCTAGAGGGCGGCTACACCTTC. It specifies CSVEYLEGGYTF.

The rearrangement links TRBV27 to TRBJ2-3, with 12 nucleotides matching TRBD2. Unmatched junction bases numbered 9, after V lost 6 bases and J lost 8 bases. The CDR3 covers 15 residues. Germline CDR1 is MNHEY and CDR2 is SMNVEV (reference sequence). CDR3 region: CASRRLAGATGTQYF. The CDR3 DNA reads TGTGCCAGCAGACGACTAGCGGGGGCTACTGGTACGCAGTATTTT.

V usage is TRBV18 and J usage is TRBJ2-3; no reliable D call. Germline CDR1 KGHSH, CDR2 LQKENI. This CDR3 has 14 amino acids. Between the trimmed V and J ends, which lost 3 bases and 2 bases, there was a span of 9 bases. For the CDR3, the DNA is TGTGCCAGCTCACCCTACCCTGTCACAGATACGCAGTATTTT. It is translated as CASSPYPVTDTQYF.

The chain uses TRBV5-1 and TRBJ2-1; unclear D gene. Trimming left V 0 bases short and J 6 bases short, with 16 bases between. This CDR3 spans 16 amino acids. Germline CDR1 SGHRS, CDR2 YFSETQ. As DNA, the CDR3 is TGCGCCAGCAGCTTGGCATGGCAGACACAGAGCAATGAGCAGTTCTTC. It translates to CASSLAWQTQSNEQFF.

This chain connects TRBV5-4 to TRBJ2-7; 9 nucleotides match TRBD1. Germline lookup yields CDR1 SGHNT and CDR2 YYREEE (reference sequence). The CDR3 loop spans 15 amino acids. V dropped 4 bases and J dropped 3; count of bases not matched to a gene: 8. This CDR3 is CASSNRDRDFYEQYF. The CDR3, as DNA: TGTGCCAGCAGCAATAGGGACAGGGATTTCTACGAGCAGTACTTC. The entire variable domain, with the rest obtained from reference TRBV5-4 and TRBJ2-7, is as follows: ETGVTQSPTHLIKTRGQQVTLRCSSQSGHNTVSWYQQALGQGPQFIFQYYREEENGRGNFPPRFSGLQFPNYSSELNVNALELDDSALYLCASSNRDRDFYEQYFGPGTRLTVT.

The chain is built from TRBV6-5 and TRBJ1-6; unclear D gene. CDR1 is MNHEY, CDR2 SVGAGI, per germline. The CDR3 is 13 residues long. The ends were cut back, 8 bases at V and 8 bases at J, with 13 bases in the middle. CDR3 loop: CASSYEVDSPLHF. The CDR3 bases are TGTGCCAGCTCCTACGAAGTGGATTCACCCCTCCACTTT.

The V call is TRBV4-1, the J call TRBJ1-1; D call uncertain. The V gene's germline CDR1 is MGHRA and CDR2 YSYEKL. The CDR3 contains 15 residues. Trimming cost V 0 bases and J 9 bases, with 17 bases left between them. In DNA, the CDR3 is TGCGCCAGCAGCCAAGATACCACCCCTACTGATAAAGCTTTCTTT. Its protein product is CASSQDTTPTDKAFF.

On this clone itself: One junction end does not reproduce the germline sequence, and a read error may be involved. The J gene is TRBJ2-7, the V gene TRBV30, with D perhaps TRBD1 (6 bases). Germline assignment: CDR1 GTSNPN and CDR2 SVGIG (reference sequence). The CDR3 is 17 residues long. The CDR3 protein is CAWSETAGAMGYYGQYF. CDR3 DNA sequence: TGTGCCTGGAGTGAGACCGCAGGGGCTATGGGGTACTACGGGCAGTACTTC.

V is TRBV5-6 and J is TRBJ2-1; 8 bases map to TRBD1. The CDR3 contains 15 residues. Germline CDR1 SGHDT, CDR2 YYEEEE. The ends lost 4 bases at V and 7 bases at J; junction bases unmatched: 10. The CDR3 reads CASSPTGDPLNEQFF. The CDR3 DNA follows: TGTGCCAGCAGCCCGACAGGGGACCCCCTTAATGAGCAGTTCTTC.

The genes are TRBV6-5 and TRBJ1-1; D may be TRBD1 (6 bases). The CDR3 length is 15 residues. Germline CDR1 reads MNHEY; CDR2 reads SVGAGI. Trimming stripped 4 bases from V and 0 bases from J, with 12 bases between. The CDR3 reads CASSFNRALNTEAFF. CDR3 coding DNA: TGTGCCAGCAGTTTCAACAGGGCACTGAACACTGAAGCTTTCTTT.